The 18 T cell receptor beta chains reported below all come from one sample, sequenced in a study of cytomegalovirus exposure and HLA in healthy donors. The method was immunoSEQ multiplex PCR; TCRdb's version includes in-frame clones alone and lacks a portion of them. Of 260,000 or so clones listed, around 87% are singletons. Material: PBMCs. The receptor source for this set is a young woman in good health and CMV-seronegative.

J is TRBJ2-1 and V is TRBV27; 10 bases line up with TRBD2. The trim removed 5 bases at V and 8 bases at J, leaving 9 bases unmatched. Germline V gene sequence: CDR1 MNHEY, CDR2 SMNVEV (reference sequence). The CDR3 is 15 amino acids. CDR3 DNA: TGTGCCAGCAGTCAGCTGGGACTAGCGAATCATGAGCAGTTCTTC. It specifies CASSQLGLANHEQFF.

This chain uses TRBV9 with TRBJ1-4; D unclear. CDR3 length equals 16 residues. Trimming left V 0 bases short and J 8 bases short, with 17 bases between. CDR1 SGDLS and CDR2 YYNGEE come from the germline V gene. In DNA form, the CDR3 reads TGTGCCAGCAGCGTAGCAGACGGGAGGAGAGAGGAAAAACTGTTTTTT. Protein: CASSVADGRREEKLFF.

This clone was picked up one time. V and J are TRBV28 and TRBJ2-7; 7 bases agree with TRBD1. The CDR3 sequence is 16 residues long. Per the germline V gene, CDR1 is MDHEN and CDR2 is SYDVKM. J gave up 2 bases and V 4 bases, and 11 bases lay outside the gene matches. CDR3 sequence (DNA): TGTGCCAGCAGTTCCCCTGGGACAGCCAAACCCTACGAGCAGTACTTC. Translation gives CASSSPGTAKPYEQYF. Supplemented by reference TRBV28 and TRBJ2-7, the full variable domain reads DVKVTQSSRYLVKRTGEKVFLECVQDMDHENMFWYRQDPGLGLRLIYFSYDVKMKEKGDIPEGYSVSREKKERFSLILESASTNQTSMYLCASSSPGTAKPYEQYFGPGTRLTVT.

This clone was picked up one time. The chain couples TRBV5-1 to TRBJ1-3; TRBD1 aligns across 9 bases. Trimming cost V 0 bases and J 2 bases; bases outside gene matches: 0. The germline CDR1 and CDR2 sequences are SGHRS and YFSETQ. CDR3 length: 15 amino acids. CDR3 protein: CASSLGDRAGNTIYF. For the CDR3, the DNA is TGCGCCAGCAGCTTGGGGGACAGGGCTGGAAACACCATATATTTT.

The V call is TRBV6-1, the J call TRBJ2-7, with 9 bases that match TRBD1. V lost 6 bases and J lost 2; bases outside the gene matches: 8. The CDR3 contains 15 residues. CDR1 is MNHNS and CDR2 is SASEGT in the germline V gene. CDR3 nucleotide sequence: TGTGCCAGCAGAGTGGGACAGGGAGCTACCTACGAGCAGTACTTC. This sequence encodes CASRVGQGATYEQYF.

The chain uses TRBV6-5 and TRBJ2-2, with TRBD2 matching over 7 bases. V lost 2 bases and J lost 5; bases outside the gene matches: 2. The CDR3 has 14 residues. Germline CDR1 MNHEY, CDR2 SVGAGI. The CDR3 is CASSYTGGTGELFF. The CDR3, as DNA: TGTGCCAGCAGTTACACCGGGGGGACCGGGGAGCTGTTTTTT.

The chain is built from TRBV14 and TRBJ2-1; D not resolved. The V end lost 2 bases, the J end lost 0 bases, and 5 bases lay between the germline ends. Per germline, CDR1 SGHDN and CDR2 FVKESK. The CDR3 consists of 14 residues. The CDR3 region has the DNA TGTGCCAGCAGCCAAAGCTTCTCCTACAATGAGCAGTTCTTC. Amino acids: CASSQSFSYNEQFF.

The chain employs TRBV23-1 and TRBJ1-1, with a tentative D call TRBD1 (6 bases). TRBV23-1 is assigned to the ORF class and has an uncertain function. The CDR3 length is 16 residues. V was pared by 4 bases and J by 11 bases, with 26 bases between. The CDR3 region has the DNA TGCGCCAGCAGTCGAACCCACAGGGTCTTTAAAGTCGAGGCTTTCTTT. Translating it yields CASSRTHRVFKVEAFF.

The chain employs TRBV6-6 and TRBJ1-2; D may be TRBD1 (6 bases). This CDR3 spans 16 amino acids. Germline CDR1 is MNHNY and CDR2 is SVGAGI (reference sequence). Trimming took 2 bases from V and 6 from J, leaving 19 bases between them. The CDR3 DNA follows: TGTGCCAGCAGTTACCACCCGACAGGACCTTATAATGGCTACACCTTC. Protein sequence: CASSYHPTGPYNGYTF.

V and J are TRBV6-5 and TRBJ1-5, with D maybe TRBD1 (6 bases). The CDR3 is 14 amino acids. Germline V gene sequence: CDR1 MNHEY, CDR2 SVGAGI. V was shortened by 5 bases and J by 7 bases, with 15 bases between the two germline ends. CDR3 sequence reads: CASSERDTNQPQHF. Here the CDR3 DNA reads TGTGCCAGCAGTGAAAGGGACACTAACCAGCCCCAGCATTTT.

This clone was observed a single time. The V call is TRBV29-1, the J call TRBJ1-1; TRBD1 might be the D (6 bases). Deletions cut 6 bases from V and 11 bases from J, with 16 bases between. The germline CDR1 and CDR2 sequences are SQVTM and ANQGSEA. The length of the CDR3 is 11 residues. DNA of the CDR3: TGCAGCGTCGTAACAGGGTCCCGGGCTTTCTTT. It encodes CSVVTGSRAFF. The entire variable domain, with the rest obtained from reference TRBV29-1 and TRBJ1-1, is as follows: SAVISQKPSRDICQRGTSLTIQCQVDSQVTMMFWYRQQPGQSLTLIATANQGSEATYESGFVIDKFPISRPNLTFSTLTVSNMSPEDSSIYLCSVVTGSRAFFGQGTRLTVV.

This rearrangement joins TRBV27 to TRBJ1-1; the D gene is possibly TRBD1 (6 bases). The CDR3 is 14 residues long. Germline values: CDR1 MNHEY, CDR2 SMNVEV (reference sequence). V lost 5 bases, J lost 4 bases, and 14 bases lay in between. The DNA of the CDR3 is TGTGCCAGCAGTCCTCCTCGACAGGCCACTGAAGCTTTCTTT. This codes for CASSPPRQATEAFF.

In its sample, this clone was seen once. The rearrangement links TRBV6-5 to TRBJ2-1; 11 bases are a match to TRBD2. From germline, CDR1 is MNHEY and CDR2 SVGAGI. V was clipped by 5 bases and J by 5 bases; unmatched bases: 5. The CDR3 is 15 residues long. The CDR3 here is CASSRLAGTNNEQFF. The CDR3 DNA reads as TGTGCCAGCAGTAGACTAGCGGGGACCAACAATGAGCAGTTCTTC.

This clone was recorded once. This chain joins TRBV2 and TRBJ1-1, with 7 bases matching TRBD1. The V gene end was trimmed by 2 bases and the J gene end by 3 bases; junction bases not matched to a gene: 3. This CDR3 spans 14 amino acids. Germline V gives CDR1 SNHLY, CDR2 FYNNEI. In DNA, the CDR3 is TGTGCCAGCAGTGAAAGACAGGGATACACTGAAGCTTTCTTT. Translating gives CASSERQGYTEAFF.

This clone was picked up one time. At one boundary the junction diverges from the germline segment, which might be a read error. Written as DNA, the CDR3 is TGTGCCAGCAGTGAAGCGCTCAGGACAGGTTTGGTCTTC. Its translation: CASSEALRTGLVF. The chain uses TRBV2 and TRBJ2-1, with 7 positions matching TRBD1. Germline values: CDR1 SNHLY, CDR2 FYNNEI. This CDR3 contains 13 residues.

The chain has TRBV5-1 and TRBJ2-1, with 12 bases lining up with TRBD2. CDR1 is SGHRS, CDR2 YFSETQ, per germline. The CDR3 length is 18 residues. Losses at the gene ends were 0 bases for V and 4 bases for J; bases not matched to a gene: 8. For the CDR3, the DNA is TGCGCCAGCAGCTTGGCCGCTAGCGGGAGGGCGTCGTACAATGAGCAGTTCTTC. Amino acid sequence: CASSLAASGRASYNEQFF.

The V gene is TRBV6-6, the J gene TRBJ1-2; weak D call: TRBD1 (5 bases). CDR3 length: 13 residues. Germline CDR1 MNHNY, CDR2 SVGAGI (reference sequence). The V end was cut by 3 bases, the J end by 4 bases, with 9 bases between. The DNA for the CDR3 is TGTGCCAGCAGTTATGAAGGGGTCTATGGCTACACCTTC. Its protein is CASSYEGVYGYTF.

This chain uses TRBV28 with TRBJ1-2; weak D call: TRBD1 (6 bases). V was shortened by 6 bases and J by 0 bases, with 17 bases between the two germline ends. Germline CDR1 is MDHEN and CDR2 is SYDVKM. The CDR3 loop spans 16 amino acids. The CDR3 bases are TGTGCCAGCAGCCCGGGACATCCTATTACTAACTATGGCTACACCTTC. Residues: CASSPGHPITNYGYTF.